The 30 T cell receptor beta chains below all came from one sample that was sequenced in a study of cytomegalovirus exposure and HLA in healthy donors. Use of 60 Vbeta and 13 Jbeta primers characterized the PCR. Sequencing used immunoSEQ multiplex PCR; TCRdb keeps in-frame clones, though not all of them. The top ten clones hold about 13% of a sample with about 150,000 clones, about 80% of them seen once. Specimen: PBMCs. The origin of the receptors is a man between 35 and 55 years old in good health and CMV-seropositive.

In nucleotides, the CDR3 is TGTGCCAGCAGCTGGCACAGCACTGAAGCTTTCTTT. Its translation is CASSWHSTEAFF. V usage is TRBV7-9 and J usage is TRBJ1-1; unclear D gene. The CDR3 loop spans 12 amino acids. CDR1 SEHNR and CDR2 FQNEAQ come from the germline V gene (reference sequence). Between the trimmed V and J ends, which lost 4 bases and 4 bases, there was a span of 7 bases.

The chain uses TRBV6-5 and TRBJ1-1; D uncertain. V lost 2 bases and J 6 bases, leaving 13 bases between the germline ends. In germline, CDR1 is MNHEY, CDR2 SVGAGI. CDR3 size: 14 residues. The CDR3 DNA is TGTGCCAGCAGTTACGAGGCGATGAGGGCTGAAGCTTTCTTT. This codes for CASSYEAMRAEAFF.

The rearrangement joins TRBV30 to TRBJ1-6; unclear D gene. The CDR3 has 12 residues. Trimming removed 2 bases from V and 6 bases from J, with 5 bases in between. In germline, CDR1 is GTSNPN, CDR2 SVGIG (reference sequence). The CDR3 loop reads CAWSYGNSPLHF. For the CDR3, the DNA is TGTGCCTGGAGTTACGGTAATTCACCCCTCCACTTT.

The chain joins TRBV7-8 to TRBJ2-2, with D unresolved. V lost 3 bases and J 2 bases, leaving 7 bases between the germline ends. This CDR3 region has 14 residues. Per the germline V gene, CDR1 is SGHVS and CDR2 is FQNEAQ. CDR3 loop: CASSFGSNTGELFF. The CDR3 DNA reads as TGTGCCAGCAGCTTTGGCTCAAACACCGGGGAGCTGTTTTTT.

This clone was seen a single time. The V call is TRBV7-9, the J call TRBJ1-1, with TRBD1 identical over 8 bases. V dropped 3 bases and J dropped 4; count of bases not matched to a gene: 4. CDR1 SEHNR and CDR2 FQNEAQ come from the germline V gene (reference sequence). This CDR3 is built from 14 residues. CDR3 nucleotides: TGTGCCAGCAGCTTCCAACAGGGGGGCACTGAAGCTTTCTTT. It encodes CASSFQQGGTEAFF.

The chain recombines TRBV7-9 with TRBJ1-1; no definite D call. There are 14 residues in the CDR3. CDR1 and CDR2 from the germline V gene are SEHNR and FQNEAQ (reference sequence). The V end lost 1 base, the J end lost 4 bases, and 10 bases lay between the germline ends. For the CDR3, the DNA is TGTGCCAGCAGCTTAGGGCAGGAGGGCACTGAAGCTTTCTTT. This sequence encodes CASSLGQEGTEAFF.

The chain employs TRBV6-6 and TRBJ2-5; 10 nucleotides line up with TRBD1. The CDR3 spans 12 residues. Unmatched junction bases numbered 1, after V lost 5 bases and J lost 7 bases. Germline lookup yields CDR1 MNHNY and CDR2 SVGAGI (reference sequence). CDR3 sequence: CASSGQGVTQYF. The CDR3 DNA is TGTGCCAGCAGTGGACAGGGGGTGACCCAGTACTTC.

The rearrangement links TRBV20-1 to TRBJ2-5; D is unresolved. CDR1 and CDR2 from the germline V gene are DFQATT and SNEGSKA (reference sequence). V dropped 4 bases and J dropped 5 bases, with 8 bases sitting between them. There are 11 residues in the CDR3. CDR3 in DNA: TGCAGTGCTAACTCACCGGAGACCCAGTACTTC. As protein: CSANSPETQYF.

The chain couples TRBV19 to TRBJ2-1; 12 bases are shared with TRBD2. V lost 0 bases and J lost 9; bases outside the gene matches: 6. Germline V CDR1 and CDR2: LNHDA, SQIVND (reference sequence). CDR3 length equals 16 residues. The CDR3 is CASSIDSSGRAVEQFF. DNA for the CDR3: TGTGCCAGTAGTATAGATTCTAGCGGGAGGGCGGTTGAGCAGTTCTTC.

V gene TRBV11-2 combines with J gene TRBJ2-5, with TRBD2 matching 10 bases. The DNA end lines up better with TRBJ2-7; the J call may be wrong. This CDR3 spans 15 amino acids. Germline CDR1 and CDR2: SGHAT and FQNNGV. The CDR3 DNA follows: TGTGCCAGCAGCTTAGGCCCTAGCGGGAGATACGAGCAGTACTTC. This gives the protein CASSLGPSGRYEQYF.

The chain joins TRBV19 to TRBJ2-7, with TRBD2 matching over 13 bases. With 5 bases clipped from V and 2 bases from J, the junction kept 3 bases outside the gene matches. The length of the CDR3 is 15 residues. Germline CDR1 is LNHDA and CDR2 is SQIVND (reference sequence). CDR3 amino acids: CASSLGTSGAYEQYF. DNA of the CDR3: TGTGCCAGTAGTTTAGGGACTAGCGGGGCCTACGAGCAGTACTTC.

The gene calls are TRBV4-3 and TRBJ2-7; TRBD2 matches 9 bases. The germline V gene has CDR1 LGHNA and CDR2 YSLEER. This CDR3 has 16 amino acids. Trimming at V came to 0 bases and at J to 3 bases, leaving 6 bases not matched to a gene. The CDR3 nucleotides are TGCGCCAGCAGCCAAGATTGGCGGGAGGGGGGCTACGAGCAGTACTTC. It is translated as CASSQDWREGGYEQYF.

This clone showed up just once. This chain links TRBV28 with TRBJ1-5; D call uncertain. V lost 6 bases and J lost 5, with 20 bases in between. CDR3 length equals 16 residues. Germline lookup yields CDR1 MDHEN and CDR2 SYDVKM. CDR3: CASRFRTGWGDQPQHF. DNA of the CDR3: TGTGCCAGCAGATTTCGAACGGGGTGGGGAGATCAGCCCCAGCATTTT.

The chain links TRBV6-5 to TRBJ1-1; D may be TRBD1 (5 bases). Per germline, CDR1 MNHEY and CDR2 SVGAGI. The CDR3 sequence is 14 residues long. V lost 8 bases and J 4 bases, leaving 17 bases between the germline ends. CDR3 bases: TGTGCCAGCGGAGTGCGGGGGTTATTCACTGAAGCTTTCTTT. This translates into CASGVRGLFTEAFF.

The chain links TRBV29-1 to TRBJ2-5; D gene ambiguous. Looked up from germline, CDR1 is SQVTM and CDR2 is ANQGSEA. This CDR3 comprises 14 residues. V was cut by 7 bases and J by 4 bases, with 19 bases left in between. The CDR3 region has the DNA TGCAGCGCCGCCCCGAGACTGGCATTAGAGACCCAGTACTTC. As protein: CSAAPRLALETQYF. Based on the CDR3 plus reference TRBV29-1 and TRBJ2-5, the full variable domain is SAVISQKPSRDICQRGTSLTIQCQVDSQVTMMFWYRQQPGQSLTLIATANQGSEATYESGFVIDKFPISRPNLTFSTLTVSNMSPEDSSIYLCSAAPRLALETQYFGPGTRLLVL.

This clone was seen once. The chain recombines TRBV20-1 with TRBJ2-5; 7 bases fit TRBD1. Per the germline V gene, CDR1 is DFQATT and CDR2 is SNEGSKA (reference sequence). V shed 5 bases and J 6 bases; nucleotides not matched to a gene: 3. The CDR3 length is 11 residues. The chain's CDR3 is CSASGGQTQYF. The CDR3 bases are TGCAGTGCTTCAGGGGGTCAGACCCAGTACTTC.

V and J are TRBV14 and TRBJ2-1; D call uncertain. There are 12 residues in the CDR3. V shed 3 bases and J shed 5 bases, with 5 bases lying between them. Germline values: CDR1 SGHDN, CDR2 FVKESK. The CDR3 nucleotides read TGTGCCAGCAGCCAGAGCGACAATGAGCAGTTCTTC. It specifies CASSQSDNEQFF.

On this clone itself: The junction does not match germline at one end; this may be a read error. The rearrangement links TRBV7-9 to TRBJ1-2; no firm D call. The CDR3 contains 11 residues. Germline CDR1 SEHNR, CDR2 FQNEAQ (reference sequence). CDR3 nucleotide sequence: TGTTCCAGCAGCTTGTCAGATGGCTACACCTTC. It is translated as CSSSLSDGYTF.

The V call is TRBV10-1, the J call TRBJ1-1, with no clear D. The CDR3 is 14 amino acids. The ends were cut back, 8 bases at V and 1 base at J, with 14 bases in the middle. In germline, CDR1 is WNHNN, CDR2 SYGVQD (reference sequence). In DNA form, the CDR3 reads TGCGCCAGCTTAGCGGTTCAAACGAACACTGAAGCTTTCTTT. It is translated as CASLAVQTNTEAFF.

V is TRBV7-6 and J is TRBJ2-3, with D perhaps TRBD2 (6 bases). The V end lost 5 bases, the J end lost 5 bases, and 14 bases lay between the germline ends. The V gene's germline CDR1 is SGHVS and CDR2 FNYEAQ. The CDR3 sequence is 14 residues long. DNA of the CDR3: TGTGCCAGCAGCAAGGAGGGCGGAGGAGATACGCAGTATTTT. Protein: CASSKEGGGDTQYF.

The chain links TRBV6-1 to TRBJ1-2; 8 bases are shared with TRBD1. This CDR3 is built from 11 residues. Germline CDR1 and CDR2: MNHNS and SASEGT. The V and J ends lost 6 bases and 11 bases, in that order; junction bases with no gene match: 5. This CDR3 reads CASRGDRRYTF. CDR3 DNA sequence: TGTGCCAGCAGGGGGGACAGGAGGTACACCTTC.

The J gene is TRBJ2-7, the V gene TRBV6-1; tentatively, D is TRBD2 (5 bases). The germline V and J ends were trimmed by 5 bases and 0 bases, with 11 bases remaining between them. Germline V gene sequence: CDR1 MNHNS, CDR2 SASEGT. This CDR3 contains 14 residues. CDR3 in DNA: TGTGCCAGCAGTTCTCCGGGAAACTCCTACGAGCAGTACTTC. It encodes CASSSPGNSYEQYF.

The rearrangement uses TRBV7-2 and TRBJ2-1; TRBD2 matches 9 bases. V lost 4 bases to trimming and J lost 5 bases; unmatched junction nucleotides: 6. CDR1 SGHTA and CDR2 FQGNSA come from the germline V gene. This CDR3 region has 15 residues. CDR3 sequence: CASSSTSGYNNEQFF. The CDR3 DNA sequence: TGTGCCAGCAGCTCTACTAGCGGGTATAACAATGAGCAGTTCTTC.

The V and J genes are TRBV15 and TRBJ1-1, with D possibly being TRBD1 (6 bases). The CDR3 is made up of 12 amino acids. V lost 4 bases and J 8 bases, leaving 11 bases between the germline ends. Germline CDR1 is LNHNV and CDR2 is YYDKDF (reference sequence). CDR3 DNA: TGTGCCACCAGCATTATGGGGGCCGAAGCTTTCTTT. Encoded protein: CATSIMGAEAFF.

The chain joins TRBV11-2 to TRBJ2-3; a possible D gene is TRBD2 (6 bases). Germline V gene sequence: CDR1 SGHAT, CDR2 FQNNGV. Deletions cut 5 bases from V and 4 bases from J, with 13 bases between. The CDR3 loop spans 14 amino acids. The CDR3 DNA reads TGTGCCAGCAGCCCCGGGAGAGAGGCAGATACGCAGTATTTT. Translated: CASSPGREADTQYF.

V is TRBV7-3 and J is TRBJ2-3, with 7 bases lining up with TRBD2. Germline CDR1 is SGHTA and CDR2 is FQGTGA. J gave up 5 bases and V 5 bases, and 7 bases lay outside the gene matches. The CDR3 has 14 amino acids. The CDR3 bases are TGTGCCAGCAGCACCCTGGGGGAGGGAGATACGCAGTATTTT. Translating it yields CASSTLGEGDTQYF.

The rearrangement uses TRBV5-8 and TRBJ2-2; D perhaps matches TRBD2 (5 bases). The V gene's germline CDR1 is SGHTS and CDR2 YDEGEE. V lost 10 bases and J 8 bases, leaving 18 bases between the germline ends. This CDR3 has 13 amino acids. The CDR3 DNA reads as TGTGCCGCTACTAGGGATTTTAAGGGGGAGCTGTTTTTT. This translates into CAATRDFKGELFF.

The rearrangement joins TRBV9 to TRBJ2-7, with 7 nucleotides matching TRBD1. CDR1 SGDLS and CDR2 YYNGEE come from the germline V gene. V shed 0 bases and J 0 bases; nucleotides not matched to a gene: 3. The CDR3 loop spans 15 amino acids. CDR3 nucleotide sequence: TGTGCCAGCAGCGTAGAGGCAGGGGGCTCCTACGAGCAGTACTTC. It encodes CASSVEAGGSYEQYF.

V gene TRBV25-1 combines with J gene TRBJ2-5, with D possibly being TRBD2 (5 bases). The DNA end favors TRBJ2-7, so the J call may be wrong. The V gene's germline CDR1 is MGHDK and CDR2 SYGVNS. This CDR3 contains 16 residues. For the CDR3, the DNA is TGTGCCAGCAGTGAAGCAGGACTTCAGAGCTCCTACGAGCAGTACTTC. Translated, it gives CASSEAGLQSSYEQYF.

The chain uses TRBV6-5 and TRBJ2-5; possible D gene TRBD2, 6 bases. CDR1 MNHEY and CDR2 SVGAGI come from the germline V gene. The germline V and J ends were trimmed by 2 bases and 5 bases, with 9 bases remaining between them. The CDR3 is made up of 13 amino acids. The CDR3 spells CASSYGGRETQYF. CDR3 bases: TGTGCCAGCAGTTACGGGGGGAGGGAGACCCAGTACTTC.